This record concerns one T cell receptor beta chain sequence. This sample was included in a study of blood T cell repertoires in COVID-19. Authors' processing steps: Amplification from reference gene primers served as the basis for estimated nucleated cell counts. Data came from immunoSEQ multiplex PCR; TCRdb stores just in-frame clones and leaves some out. V, J and clone size reflect that table, while D and trimming were determined from the DNA. The table has about 200,000 clones, nearly 90% seen once. This CDR3 contains 15 residues. The germline V gene encodes CDR1 SGHDT and CDR2 YYEEEE. Deletions cut 2 bases from V and 7 bases from J, with 19 bases between.

The J gene is TRBJ2-7, the V gene TRBV5-6; tentative D call: TRBD1 (6 bases). The source material was peripheral blood. The clonotype was recovered from a man aged 50 to 59 with COVID-19, enrolled during active disease. In DNA, the CDR3 is TGTGCCAGCAGCTTTCGTCAGGTAAAAACAGGGGAGCAGTACTTC. This translates into CASSFRQVKTGEQYF.